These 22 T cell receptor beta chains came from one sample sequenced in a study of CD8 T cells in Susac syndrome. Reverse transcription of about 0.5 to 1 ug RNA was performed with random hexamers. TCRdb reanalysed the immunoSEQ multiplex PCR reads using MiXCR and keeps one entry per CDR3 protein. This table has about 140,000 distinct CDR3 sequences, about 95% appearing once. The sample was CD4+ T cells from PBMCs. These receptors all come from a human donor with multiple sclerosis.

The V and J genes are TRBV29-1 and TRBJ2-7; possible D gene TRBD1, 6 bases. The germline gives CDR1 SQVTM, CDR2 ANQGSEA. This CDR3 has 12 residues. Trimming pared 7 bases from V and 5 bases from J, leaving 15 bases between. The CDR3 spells CSGSGTRDEQYF. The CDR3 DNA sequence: TGCAGCGGTTCCGGGACACGCGACGAGCAGTACTTC.

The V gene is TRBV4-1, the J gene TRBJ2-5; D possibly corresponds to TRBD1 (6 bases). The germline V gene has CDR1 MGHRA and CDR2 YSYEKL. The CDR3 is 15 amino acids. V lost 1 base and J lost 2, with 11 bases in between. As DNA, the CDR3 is TGCGCCAGCAGCCAAGCAGGGGTGAGGCAAGAGACCCAGTACTTC. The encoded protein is CASSQAGVRQETQYF.

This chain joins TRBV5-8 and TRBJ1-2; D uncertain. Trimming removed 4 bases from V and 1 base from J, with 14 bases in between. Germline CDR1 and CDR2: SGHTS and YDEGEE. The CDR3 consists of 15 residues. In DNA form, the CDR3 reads TGTGCCAGCAGCCCGGATGGGCGCCGTAACTATGGCTACACCTTC. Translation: CASSPDGRRNYGYTF.

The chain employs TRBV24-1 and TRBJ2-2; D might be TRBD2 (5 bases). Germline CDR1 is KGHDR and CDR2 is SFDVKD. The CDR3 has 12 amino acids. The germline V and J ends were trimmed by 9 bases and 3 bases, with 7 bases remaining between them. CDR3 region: CATFGDTGELFF. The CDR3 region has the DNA TGTGCCACCTTCGGGGACACCGGGGAGCTGTTTTTT.

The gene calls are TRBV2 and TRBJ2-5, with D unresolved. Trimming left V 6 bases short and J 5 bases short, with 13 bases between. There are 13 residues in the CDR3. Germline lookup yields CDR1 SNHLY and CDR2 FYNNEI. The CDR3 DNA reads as TGTGCCAGCAGCGCTGACCAAGTGGAGACCCAGTACTTC. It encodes CASSADQVETQYF.

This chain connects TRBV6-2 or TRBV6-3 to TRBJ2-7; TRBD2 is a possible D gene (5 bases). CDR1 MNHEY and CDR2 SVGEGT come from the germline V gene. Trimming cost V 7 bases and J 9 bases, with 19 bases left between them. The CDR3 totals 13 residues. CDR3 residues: CASTQDSRGGQYF. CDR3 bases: TGTGCCAGCACCCAGGACTCGCGAGGAGGGCAGTACTTC.

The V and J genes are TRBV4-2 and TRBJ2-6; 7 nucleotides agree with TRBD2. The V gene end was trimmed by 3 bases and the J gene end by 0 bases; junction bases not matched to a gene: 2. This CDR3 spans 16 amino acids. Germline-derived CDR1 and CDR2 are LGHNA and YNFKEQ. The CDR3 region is CASSQGGLSGANVLTF. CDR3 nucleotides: TGTGCCAGCAGCCAGGGAGGGCTCTCTGGGGCCAACGTCCTGACTTTC.

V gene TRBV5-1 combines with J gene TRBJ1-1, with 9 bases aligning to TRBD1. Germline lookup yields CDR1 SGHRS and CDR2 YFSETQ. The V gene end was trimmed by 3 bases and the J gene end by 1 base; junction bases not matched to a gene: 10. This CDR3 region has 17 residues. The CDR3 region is CASSWGTGKRENTEAFF. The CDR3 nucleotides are TGCGCCAGCAGCTGGGGGACAGGGAAGAGGGAGAACACTGAAGCTTTCTTT.

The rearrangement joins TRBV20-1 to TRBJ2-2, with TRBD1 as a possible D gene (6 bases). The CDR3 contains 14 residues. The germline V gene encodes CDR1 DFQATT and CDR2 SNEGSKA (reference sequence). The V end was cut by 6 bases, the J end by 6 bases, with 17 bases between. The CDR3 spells CSASTGLGAGELFF. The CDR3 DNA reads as TGCAGTGCGTCAACAGGGCTAGGGGCCGGGGAGCTGTTTTTT.

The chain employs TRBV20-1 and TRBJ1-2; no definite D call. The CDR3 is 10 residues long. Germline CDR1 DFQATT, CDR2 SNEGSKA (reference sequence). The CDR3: CLPHLYGYTF. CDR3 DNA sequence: TGCCTACCCCACCTCTATGGCTACACCTTC.

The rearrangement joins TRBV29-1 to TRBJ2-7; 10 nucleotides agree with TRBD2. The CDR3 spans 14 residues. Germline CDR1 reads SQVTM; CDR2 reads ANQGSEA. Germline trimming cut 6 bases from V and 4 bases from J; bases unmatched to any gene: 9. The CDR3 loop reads CSVGSLAGAYEQYF. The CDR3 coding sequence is TGCAGCGTCGGAAGCCTAGCGGGAGCATACGAGCAGTACTTC.

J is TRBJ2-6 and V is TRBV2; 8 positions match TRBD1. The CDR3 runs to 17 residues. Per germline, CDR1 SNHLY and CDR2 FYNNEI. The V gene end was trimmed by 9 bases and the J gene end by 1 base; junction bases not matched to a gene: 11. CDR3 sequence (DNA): TGTGCCAGTAGAGGCCACGGACAGGGATCTGGGGCCAACGTCCTGACTTTC. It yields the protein CASRGHGQGSGANVLTF.

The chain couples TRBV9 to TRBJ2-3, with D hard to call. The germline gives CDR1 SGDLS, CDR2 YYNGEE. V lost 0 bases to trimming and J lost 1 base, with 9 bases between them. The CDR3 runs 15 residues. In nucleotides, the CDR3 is TGTGCCAGCAGCGTAGAGGCGTTGGGCACAGATACGCAGTATTTT. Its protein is CASSVEALGTDTQYF.

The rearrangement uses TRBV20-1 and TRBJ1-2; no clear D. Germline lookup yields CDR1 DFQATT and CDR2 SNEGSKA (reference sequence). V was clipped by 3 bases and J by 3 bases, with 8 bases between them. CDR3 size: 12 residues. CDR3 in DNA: TGCAGTGCTAGTCCTAATCACTATGGCTACACCTTC. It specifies CSASPNHYGYTF.

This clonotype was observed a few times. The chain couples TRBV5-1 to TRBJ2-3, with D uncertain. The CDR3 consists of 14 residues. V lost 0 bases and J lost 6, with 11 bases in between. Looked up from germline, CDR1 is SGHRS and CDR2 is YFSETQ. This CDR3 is CASSLDWSADTQYF. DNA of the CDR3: TGCGCCAGCAGCTTGGATTGGTCGGCCGATACGCAGTATTTT. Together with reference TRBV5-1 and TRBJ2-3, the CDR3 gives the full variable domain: KAGVTQTPRYLIKTRGQQVTLSCSPISGHRSVSWYQQTPGQGLQFLFEYFSETQRNKGNFPGRFSGRQFSNSRSEMNVSTLELGDSALYLCASSLDWSADTQYFGPGTRLTVL.

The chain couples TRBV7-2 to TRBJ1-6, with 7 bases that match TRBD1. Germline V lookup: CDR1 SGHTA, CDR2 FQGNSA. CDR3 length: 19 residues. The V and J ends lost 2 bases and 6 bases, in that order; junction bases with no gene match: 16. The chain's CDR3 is CASSLRVQGGTTINSPLHF. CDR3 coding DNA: TGTGCCAGCAGCTTAAGGGTCCAGGGGGGGACAACGATTAATTCACCCCTCCACTTT.

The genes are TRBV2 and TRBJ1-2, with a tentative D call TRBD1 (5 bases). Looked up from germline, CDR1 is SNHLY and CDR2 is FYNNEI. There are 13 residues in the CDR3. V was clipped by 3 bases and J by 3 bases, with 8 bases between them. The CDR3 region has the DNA TGTGCCAGCAGTGAGGGCAGGGACTATGGCTACACCTTC. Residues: CASSEGRDYGYTF.

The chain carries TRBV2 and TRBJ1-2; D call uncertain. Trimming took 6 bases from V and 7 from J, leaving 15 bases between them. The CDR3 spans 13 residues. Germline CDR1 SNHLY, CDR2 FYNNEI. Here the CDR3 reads CASSRNGLGGYTF. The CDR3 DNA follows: TGTGCCAGCAGCAGGAATGGGTTAGGTGGCTACACCTTC.

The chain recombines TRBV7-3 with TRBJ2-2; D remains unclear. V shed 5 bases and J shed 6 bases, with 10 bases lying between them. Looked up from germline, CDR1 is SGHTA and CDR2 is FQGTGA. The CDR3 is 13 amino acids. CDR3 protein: CASSLNRPGELFF. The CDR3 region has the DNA TGTGCCAGCAGCCTCAATCGTCCCGGGGAGCTGTTTTTT.

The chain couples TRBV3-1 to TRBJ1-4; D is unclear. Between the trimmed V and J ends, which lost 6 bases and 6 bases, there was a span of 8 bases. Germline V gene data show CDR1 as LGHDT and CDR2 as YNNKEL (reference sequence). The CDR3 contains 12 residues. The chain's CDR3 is CASSPNYEKLFF. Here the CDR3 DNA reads TGTGCCAGCAGTCCGAACTATGAAAAACTGTTTTTT.

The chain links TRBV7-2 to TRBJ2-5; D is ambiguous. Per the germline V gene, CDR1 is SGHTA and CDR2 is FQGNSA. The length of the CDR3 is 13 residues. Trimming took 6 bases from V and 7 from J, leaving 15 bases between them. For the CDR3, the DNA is TGTGCCAGCAGTCTGTCCAGTCTGGGGACCCAGTACTTC. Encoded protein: CASSLSSLGTQYF.

CDR3 bases: TGCAGTGCTAACCGGGACAACAGGGCGGGAACTGAAGCTTTCTTT. Its translation: CSANRDNRAGTEAFF. The chain links TRBV20-1 to TRBJ1-1; tentatively, D is TRBD1 (6 bases). V was clipped by 4 bases and J by 5 bases, with 20 bases between them. This CDR3 region has 15 residues. The germline CDR1 and CDR2 sequences are DFQATT and SNEGSKA (reference sequence).